The present T cell receptor beta chain was sequenced within a study of cytomegalovirus exposure and HLA in healthy donors. General study results and limits: A list of about 180 TCR beta chains associated with cytomegalovirus was given. Reportedly, cytomegalovirus status was diagnosed with high sensitivity and specificity.

Comment on this clone: No antigen is known for it.

After removal of 6 bases from V and 4 bases from J, the junction contained 8 bases not matched to a gene. The germline CDR1 and CDR2 sequences are SGHNT and YENEEA. The CDR3 runs to 15 residues. The repertoire was sequenced with immunoSEQ multiplex PCR; TCRdb's copy has only in-frame clones and lacks some. The data hold 100,000 or so clones, with around 86% observed a single time. This clonotype was obtained from a woman in her late teens or twenties in good health and CMV-seropositive. What was sequenced was PBMCs. The J gene is TRBJ2-3, the V gene TRBV11-3, with TRBD1 matching 9 bases. CDR3 DNA sequence: TGTGCCAGCAGACCCCGGGACAGGGTGTCAGATACGCAGTATTTT. Translating gives CASRPRDRVSDTQYF.